This T cell receptor beta chain derives from a study of T-cell memory formation after mild COVID-19 (dated by TCRdb to 2020 to 2023). Background for the entire study: Most TCR sequence clusters were specific to one of the two donors. Two young, previously healthy adult volunteers, one female and one male, were included in the cohort. In a couple of donors, T-cell clones that expanded and contracted after mild COVID-19 were followed by sequencing TCRalpha and TCRbeta repertoires longitudinally. Findings and caveats that apply to the study as a whole: From day 15 to 85, contracting clones showed balanced CD4/CD8 phenotypes, whereas a second wave of clones that expanded from day 15 to 37 leaned towards CD4+. Some responding clones were detected in pre-infection memory, which suggested that pre-existing cross-reactive memory T cells had joined the SARS-CoV-2 response. SARS-CoV-2 specificity was not confirmed for the second-wave clones peaking on day 37. Contracting CD4+ clones turned up mainly in the CM and EM memory subsets, whereas EMRA was where CD8+ clones were enriched. Only a couple of mild cases were covered by the study, and larger cohorts that include severe cases with pre-infection samples were considered necessary.

The instrument given in TCRdb is Illumina NovaSeq 6000. cDNA libraries for TCRalpha and TCRbeta were prepared by 5'RACE using constant-segment primers, with sample barcodes and unique molecular identifiers added. RNA was extracted from every sample with Trizol reagent. Library amplification was performed in two PCR steps, and a second sample barcode and Illumina TruSeq adapters were introduced in the second step. Sequencing of libraries was performed on an Illumina NovaSeq with 2 x 150 bp paired-end reads. Concerning the study's data processing: Demultiplexing of reads and collapsing into UMI-guided consensus sequences were performed with migec v1.2.7. With mixcr v2.1.11, UMI consensuses were aligned to TRA and TRB V and J templates and assembled into clonotypes. Clonotypes were classified as expanded or contracted when called significant by both edgeR and NoisET, with noise models trained on biological replicates. For edgeR calls, the thresholds were a false discovery rate-adjusted p below 0.01 and a log2 fold-change of 1. As an exploratory analysis of dynamics, max-normalized trajectories of the 1000 most abundant clonotypes were examined by PCA with hierarchical clustering. Each responding clone was given a CD4 or CD8 phenotype based on the CD4+ and CD8+ repertoires, which had been sequenced separately. TCRdb took the public reads, trimmed them with fastp at Q25, ran MiXCR for clone calling and kept in-frame beta chains. Rows are unified per CDR3 protein, each entry keeping the most common DNA and genes. In this record, the V and J calls reflect TCRdb's handling and not the investigators' own analysis. This sample is represented by 350,000 to 450,000 distinct CDR3 sequences; 28% of them were singletons. The leading ten clones occupy approximately 13% of the sample.

Taken from the germline V gene, the CDR1 and CDR2 loops are SGHVS and FQNEAQ. Its CDR3 holds 15 amino acids, cysteine through phenylalanine. Only the CDR3 DNA is retained, 45 bases long and in frame from the first base. V and J are trimmed by 2 bases and 7 bases, and the gene matches miss 9 bases of the junction. Notes on this clonotype: Its antigen is unknown. Within one base of it there is no much larger clone, and no base qualities were kept.

Ficoll-Paque density gradient centrifugation was the method used to isolate PBMCs. The material sequenced was PBMCs or a T cell subset sorted from them (not recorded which). The sequence was collected from an adult woman who had mild COVID-19 (a few samples of this study predate the infection). The sample titles of this study are shuffled in the database, so cell type and time point are left out; the donor was told from shared clones. Recombination joined TRBV7-8 with TRBJ2-7; 9 central nucleotides agree with TRBD1. The CDR3 protein sequence reads: CASSLRTGAFEEQYF. The DNA sequence follows: TGTGCCAGCAGCTTAAGGACAGGGGCCTTCGAAGAGCAGTACTTC.